The 18 T cell receptor beta chains presented below share a single source sample, sequenced in a study of T cell responses to AZD1222 COVID-19 vaccine. Sequencing was performed with immunoSEQ multiplex PCR; in TCRdb, only in-frame clones are kept and a portion is missing. Of about 160,000 clones listed, 88% are singletons. The sample was peripheral blood, taken 28 days after the second AZD1222 dose. These receptors were taken from an adult who received the AZD1222 COVID-19 vaccine.

This rearrangement joins TRBV5-1 to TRBJ2-2; 9 bases map to TRBD1. V dropped 4 bases and J dropped 9; count of bases not matched to a gene: 7. Germline V gene data show CDR1 as SGHRS and CDR2 as YFSETQ. The CDR3 totals 14 residues. The CDR3 DNA follows: TGCGCCAGCAGCGCGGACAGGGGTCGGTGGGAGCTGTTTTTT. It specifies CASSADRGRWELFF.

The V and J genes are TRBV5-1 and TRBJ2-7, with D perhaps matching TRBD1 or TRBD2 (5 bases each). In germline, CDR1 is SGHRS, CDR2 YFSETQ. The V end was cut by 3 bases, the J end by 2 bases, with 12 bases between. The CDR3 runs 14 residues. The CDR3 is CASSSGTQAYEQYF. The CDR3 DNA is TGCGCCAGCAGCTCCGGGACCCAGGCCTACGAGCAGTACTTC.

This clone ranks as medium-sized. The rearrangement links TRBV6-1 to TRBJ1-2, with D possibly being TRBD1 (5 bases). Germline V gene lookup returns CDR1 MNHNS and CDR2 SASEGT. Trimming took 3 bases from V and 1 from J, leaving 15 bases between them. The CDR3 extends over 16 amino acids. CDR3 in amino acids: CASSDWSGTNNYGYTF. The DNA of the CDR3 is TGTGCCAGCAGTGACTGGTCCGGGACCAATAACTATGGCTACACCTTC.

This clone was seen only a few times. J is TRBJ2-7 and V is TRBV18; unclear D gene. Germline V CDR1 and CDR2: KGHSH, LQKENI. Trimming took 3 bases from V and 6 from J, leaving 9 bases between them. This CDR3 has 12 residues. This CDR3 is CASSPSTPEQYF. The CDR3, as DNA: TGTGCCAGCTCACCCTCGACCCCCGAGCAGTACTTC.

The chain uses TRBV7-2 and TRBJ2-2; D not certain. The CDR3 is 13 amino acids. V lost 2 bases and J 6 bases, leaving 7 bases between the germline ends. Looked up from germline, CDR1 is SGHTA and CDR2 is FQGNSA. The CDR3 loop is CASSLNGAGELFF. CDR3 bases: TGTGCCAGCAGCTTAAACGGAGCCGGGGAGCTGTTTTTT. Variable domain in full (rest from reference TRBV7-2 and TRBJ2-2): GAGVSQSPSNKVTEKGKDVELRCDPISGHTALYWYRQSLGQGLEFLIYFQGNSAPDKSGLPSDRFSAERTGGSVSTLTIQRTQQEDSAVYLCASSLNGAGELFFGEGSRLTVL.

The gene calls are TRBV9 and TRBJ1-6; D gene uncertain. V was trimmed by 4 bases and J by 10 bases, leaving 24 bases between them. This CDR3 spans 17 amino acids. Germline CDR1 SGDLS, CDR2 YYNGEE. This chain's CDR3 is CASSPSGVIDLRSPLHF. For the CDR3, the DNA is TGTGCCAGCAGCCCTAGTGGGGTGATTGACTTGAGGTCACCCCTCCACTTT.

This clone was seen a single time. The chain employs TRBV6-5 and TRBJ1-2; no reliable D call. The germline V and J ends were trimmed by 4 bases and 2 bases, with 8 bases remaining between them. Germline V gene lookup returns CDR1 MNHEY and CDR2 SVGAGI. The CDR3 runs 13 residues. CDR3 nucleotide sequence: TGTGCCAGCAGTTGGGCGGACAACTATGGCTACACCTTC. This sequence encodes CASSWADNYGYTF.

The chain recombines TRBV7-9 with TRBJ2-7; 9 bases are a match to TRBD1. Unmatched junction bases numbered 8, after V lost 4 bases and J lost 1 base. This CDR3 is built from 16 residues. Per germline, CDR1 SEHNR and CDR2 FQNEAQ (reference sequence). The CDR3 DNA sequence: TGTGCCAGCAGCTCTATAACCGGGACAGGGTCCTACGAGCAGTACTTC. It encodes CASSSITGTGSYEQYF.

The V call is TRBV2, the J call TRBJ1-1, with 7 positions matching TRBD1. This CDR3 spans 15 amino acids. CDR1 SNHLY and CDR2 FYNNEI come from the germline V gene. With 3 bases clipped from V and 2 bases from J, the junction kept 6 bases outside the gene matches. CDR3 amino acids: CASSDRGTVNTEAFF. DNA for the CDR3: TGTGCCAGCAGTGACCGGGGGACAGTAAACACTGAAGCTTTCTTT.

In this sample, this clone turned up once. This CDR3 reads CASSSYRGGNSPLHF. The CDR3 region has the DNA TGTGCCAGCAGCTCATACAGGGGAGGGAATTCACCCCTCCACTTT. The chain combines TRBV5-4 with TRBJ1-6; 7 positions match TRBD1. Looked up from germline, CDR1 is SGHNT and CDR2 is YYREEE (reference sequence). The junction had 7 bases not matched to a gene; V was cut back by 3 bases and J by 7 bases. This CDR3 has 15 residues.

This chain links TRBV15 with TRBJ2-3; D call uncertain. CDR1 LNHNV and CDR2 YYDKDF come from the germline V gene (reference sequence). The CDR3 is 11 amino acids. V was cut by 4 bases and J by 4 bases, with 3 bases left in between. The CDR3 sequence is CATSTADTQYF. DNA for the CDR3: TGTGCCACCAGCACAGCAGATACGCAGTATTTT.

V is TRBV20-1 and J is TRBJ2-7, with 7 bases aligning to TRBD1. Germline V lookup: CDR1 DFQATT, CDR2 SNEGSKA (reference sequence). With 6 bases clipped from V and 5 bases from J, the junction kept 4 bases outside the gene matches. CDR3 length: 11 amino acids. The DNA of the CDR3 is TGCAGTGCCATGGACAGGAACGAGCAGTACTTC. The encoded protein is CSAMDRNEQYF.

This clone is a singleton in its sample. The chain employs TRBV5-8 and TRBJ2-7; TRBD2 agrees at 13 bases. The CDR3 spans 17 residues. The germline gives CDR1 SGHTS, CDR2 YDEGEE. V lost 0 bases to trimming and J lost 4 bases; unmatched junction nucleotides: 7. The CDR3 DNA is TGTGCCAGCAGCTTGGGGACCAGGACTAGCGGGGGATACGAGCAGTACTTC. Its protein is CASSLGTRTSGGYEQYF.

The rearrangement uses TRBV7-2 and TRBJ2-7; 7 bases are shared with TRBD1. V lost 4 bases, J lost 6 bases, and 9 bases stayed unmatched. This CDR3 has 14 residues. Germline V gene sequence: CDR1 SGHTA, CDR2 FQGNSA. This CDR3 reads CASSSKGQLTEQYF. CDR3 coding DNA: TGTGCCAGCAGCTCTAAGGGACAGCTTACCGAGCAGTACTTC.

As concerns this clone: One end of the junction fails to match germline, which may point to a read error. The chain carries TRBV2 and TRBJ2-2; D call uncertain. Per germline, CDR1 SNHLY and CDR2 FYNNEI. This CDR3 has 13 residues. This CDR3 reads CASREGYTGELFF. In DNA form, the CDR3 reads TGTGCCAGCAGAGAAGGGTACACCGGGGAGCTGTTTTTT.

This sequence joins TRBV19 and TRBJ1-2; possibly TRBD1 for D (6 bases). Trimming removed 4 bases from V and 4 bases from J, with 7 bases in between. The CDR3 runs 12 residues. The germline V gene encodes CDR1 LNHDA and CDR2 SQIVND (reference sequence). CDR3 amino acids: CASSNRVYGYTF. CDR3 in DNA: TGTGCCAGTAGTAACAGGGTCTATGGCTACACCTTC.

The chain joins TRBV6-5 to TRBJ1-2; maybe TRBD1 (6 bases). Germline V lookup: CDR1 MNHEY, CDR2 SVGAGI. Trimming stripped 5 bases from V and 2 bases from J, with 12 bases between. This CDR3 contains 14 residues. CDR3 nucleotides: TGTGCCAGCAGTCACAGGGTTTCGAACTATGGCTACACCTTC. Protein: CASSHRVSNYGYTF.

This chain joins TRBV14 and TRBJ2-2; 7 bases are shared with TRBD1. From germline, CDR1 is SGHDN and CDR2 FVKESK. This CDR3 spans 16 amino acids. Germline trimming cut 3 bases from V and 3 bases from J; bases unmatched to any gene: 7. This CDR3 reads CASSHLTGQDTGELFF. In nucleotides, the CDR3 is TGTGCCAGCAGCCACTTGACAGGGCAAGACACCGGGGAGCTGTTTTTT.